The subject of this entry is one TCR beta chain. The CDR3 is made up of 15 amino acids. Looked up from germline, CDR1 is MNHEY and CDR2 is SMNVEV (reference sequence). The V segment lost 4 bases and the J segment 5 bases; nucleotides outside the gene matches: 8. This specimen comes from a study of T cells in tumors after PD-1 blockade. This table comes from immunoSEQ multiplex PCR, and its TCRdb copy is limited to in-frame clones, with some not included. The data show about 47,000 clones, nearly 80% seen once. J is TRBJ2-7 and V is TRBV27; TRBD1 agrees at 10 bases. This sequence originates from a human donor with basal cell carcinoma. The sequences come from PBMCs, collected before anti-PD-1 treatment. The CDR3 here is CASSSGQGRKNEQYF. The CDR3, as DNA: TGTGCCAGCAGTTCGGGACAGGGGAGGAAGAACGAGCAGTACTTC.